These 20 T cell receptor beta chains share one sample of origin, sequenced in a study of identical twins (dated by TCRdb to the mid-2010s). The protocol used for the library was 5' RACE. Sequencing instrument: Illumina HiSeq 2000. Clones were called with MiXCR by TCRdb after fastp trimmed the public reads at Q25, and only in-frame beta chains were retained. Rows are combined by CDR3 protein, so each entry shows the most common genes and DNA. A total of 600,000 to 700,000 distinct CDR3 sequences appear in this sample, approximately 22% of them only once. Of the sample, 4.3% falls within the top ten clones. Another study also made use of these data, one on T cells expressing NK-cell markers.

Sequenced: PBMCs. These receptor sequences come from a woman younger than 30 in good health.

This clonotype was picked up many times. This chain uses TRBV5-1 with TRBJ1-2; the D is unclear. Germline-derived CDR1 and CDR2 are SGHRS and YFSETQ. The germline V and J ends were trimmed by 0 bases and 1 base, with 10 bases remaining between them. The CDR3 has 15 residues. CDR3 amino acids: CASSLVASGNYGYTF. The CDR3 nucleotides are TGCGCCAGCAGCTTGGTGGCATCTGGTAACTATGGCTACACCTTC.

This rearrangement joins TRBV7-2 to TRBJ2-3; the match to TRBD2 covers 14 bases. The germline gives CDR1 SGHTA, CDR2 FQGNSA. Trimming at V came to 4 bases and at J to 5 bases, leaving 8 bases not matched to a gene. The CDR3 runs to 17 residues. DNA for the CDR3: TGTGCCAGCAGCTACCCAGGGACTAGCGGGAGAATAGATACGCAGTATTTT. Protein: CASSYPGTSGRIDTQYF.

The chain uses TRBV10-3 and TRBJ2-7, with 9 bases that match TRBD1. The CDR3 runs to 15 residues. Germline V lookup: CDR1 ENHRY, CDR2 SYGVKD. The ends lost 6 bases at V and 5 bases at J; junction bases unmatched: 11. CDR3 amino acids: CAISVTGQGLDEQYF. CDR3 DNA sequence: TGTGCCATCAGCGTTACCGGACAGGGGCTGGACGAGCAGTACTTC.

This clonotype appeared a few times. The rearrangement joins TRBV20-1 to TRBJ1-1, with 7 nucleotides matching TRBD1. From germline, CDR1 is DFQATT and CDR2 SNEGSKA (reference sequence). V dropped 6 bases and J dropped 4; count of bases not matched to a gene: 14. The CDR3 runs 15 residues. The CDR3 DNA follows: TGCAGTGCCAAACCGAGACAGGGTGGTAGCACTGAAGCTTTCTTT. Protein sequence: CSAKPRQGGSTEAFF.

The gene calls are TRBV7-2 and TRBJ1-2; 9 nucleotides agree with TRBD1. CDR1 is SGHTA and CDR2 is FQGNSA in the germline V gene. This CDR3 is 15 amino acids long. The V segment lost 2 bases and the J segment 3 bases; nucleotides outside the gene matches: 4. As DNA, the CDR3 is TGTGCCAGCAGCTTAAAAACAGGGGGCGACTATGGCTACACCTTC. Translation: CASSLKTGGDYGYTF.

This clonotype was counted between two and nine times. The V and J genes are TRBV20-1 and TRBJ2-6; tentative D call: TRBD2 (5 bases). Per the germline V gene, CDR1 is DFQATT and CDR2 is SNEGSKA (reference sequence). V was trimmed by 0 bases and J by 2 bases, leaving 11 bases between them. The CDR3 consists of 16 residues. CDR3 in DNA: TGCAGTGCTAGAGATTATAGCGTGGCTGGGGCCAACGTCCTGACTTTC. Translating gives CSARDYSVAGANVLTF.

This chain connects TRBV29-1 to TRBJ2-1; D possibly corresponds to TRBD1 (7 bases). V lost 4 bases, J lost 8 bases, and 15 bases lay in between. From germline, CDR1 is SQVTM and CDR2 ANQGSEA. CDR3 length: 13 residues. The CDR3 DNA reads TGCAGCGTTGTGGTCAGGGGGGTATATGAGCAGTTCTTC. Its translation is CSVVVRGVYEQFF.

The chain joins TRBV9 to TRBJ2-3; D perhaps matches TRBD2 (5 bases). Germline V gives CDR1 SGDLS, CDR2 YYNGEE. There are 15 residues in the CDR3. V lost 4 bases and J lost 0, with 12 bases in between. Written as DNA, the CDR3 is TGTGCCAGCAGCTCCGGACTTGACAGCACAGATACGCAGTATTTT. It translates to CASSSGLDSTDTQYF.

This clonotype has at least ten counts. This rearrangement joins TRBV6-1 to TRBJ1-4; the D is unclear. The CDR3 is made up of 13 amino acids. Germline V gene data show CDR1 as MNHNS and CDR2 as SASEGT. Trimming removed 8 bases from V and 5 bases from J, with 12 bases in between. CDR3: CASGTAWNEKLFF. CDR3 DNA sequence: TGTGCCAGCGGTACAGCCTGGAATGAAAAACTGTTTTTT.

The chain employs TRBV20-1 and TRBJ2-7, with 11 bases fitting TRBD1. The germline gives CDR1 DFQATT, CDR2 SNEGSKA (reference sequence). V shed 0 bases and J 2 bases; nucleotides not matched to a gene: 3. This CDR3 contains 15 residues. CDR3 sequence (DNA): TGCAGTGCTAGAGATGGGGACAGGGGGACCTACGAGCAGTACTTC. It encodes CSARDGDRGTYEQYF.

This clonotype showed up just a few times. The V and J genes are TRBV3-1 and TRBJ2-1; D remains ambiguous. Trimming left V 1 base short and J 8 bases short, with 12 bases between. Germline CDR1 reads LGHDT; CDR2 reads YNNKEL (reference sequence). The CDR3 totals 14 residues. Here the CDR3 DNA reads TGTGCCAGCAGCCAAGTTTCGCCTCCCTATGAGCAGTTCTTC. This encodes CASSQVSPPYEQFF.

The chain recombines TRBV2 with TRBJ2-7, with D perhaps matching TRBD1 (6 bases). This CDR3 has 13 amino acids. Germline V gives CDR1 SNHLY, CDR2 FYNNEI. The V and J ends lost 9 bases and 3 bases respectively, with 15 bases between them. The CDR3 sequence is CASEDSTDYEQYF. The CDR3 region has the DNA TGTGCCAGTGAGGACAGTACTGACTACGAGCAGTACTTC.

V gene TRBV27 combines with J gene TRBJ2-1; D gene unclear. V was pared by 0 bases and J by 9 bases, with 9 bases between. CDR3 length equals 13 residues. Germline V gene lookup returns CDR1 MNHEY and CDR2 SMNVEV (reference sequence). CDR3 in amino acids: CASSLSTASEQFF. Here the CDR3 DNA reads TGTGCCAGCAGTTTATCGACCGCGAGTGAGCAGTTCTTC.

This clonotype was detected ten times or more. The chain recombines TRBV20-1 with TRBJ2-1; TRBD2 agrees at 11 bases. There are 14 residues in the CDR3. The V gene's germline CDR1 is DFQATT and CDR2 SNEGSKA (reference sequence). V was pared by 5 bases and J by 4 bases, with 4 bases of the junction left unmatched. CDR3 DNA: TGCAGTGCTGAGACTAGCGGGGTTTACAATGAGCAGTTCTTC. This encodes CSAETSGVYNEQFF.

There are a few counts of this clonotype. CDR3 protein: CASSSRLGENGYTF. The CDR3 DNA reads TGTGCCAGCAGTTCTCGCCTGGGGGAAAACGGCTACACCTTC. The gene calls are TRBV6-5 and TRBJ1-2; D perhaps matches TRBD1 (5 bases). The V and J ends lost 4 bases and 8 bases respectively, with 17 bases between them. Germline lookup yields CDR1 MNHEY and CDR2 SVGAGI. CDR3 length equals 14 residues.

The chain uses TRBV10-3 and TRBJ2-7; weak D call: TRBD1 (5 bases). The CDR3 is 12 residues long. The V gene's germline CDR1 is ENHRY and CDR2 SYGVKD. Trimming left V 8 bases short and J 4 bases short, with 12 bases between. The CDR3 DNA is TGTGCCATCGGGAAGACAGATTACGAGCAGTACTTC. Its protein is CAIGKTDYEQYF.

This clonotype turned up a few times. This rearrangement joins TRBV18 to TRBJ2-2; D is unresolved. Trimming stripped 6 bases from V and 3 bases from J, with 11 bases between. Germline CDR1 reads KGHSH; CDR2 reads LQKENI. CDR3 length: 14 residues. CDR3 in DNA: TGTGCCAGCTCGCTAGGTGCGGACACCGGGGAGCTGTTTTTT. It specifies CASSLGADTGELFF.

This clonotype was detected only once. The V call is TRBV6-5, the J call TRBJ1-3; D gene ambiguous. This CDR3 is built from 12 residues. The germline gives CDR1 MNHEY, CDR2 SVGAGI. The V end lost 2 bases, the J end lost 4 bases, and 3 bases lay between the germline ends. CDR3 bases: TGTGCCAGCAGTTACCTAGGAAACACCATATATTTT. It is translated as CASSYLGNTIYF.

This clonotype was seen many times. The V and J genes are TRBV12-3 or TRBV12-4 and TRBJ1-2; D uncertain. Trimming took off 3 bases at V and 4 bases at J, with 9 bases between the two ends. This CDR3 contains 13 residues. CDR3 sequence: CASSFRGAYGYTF. The CDR3 DNA sequence: TGTGCCAGCAGTTTTAGAGGAGCCTATGGCTACACCTTC.

This clonotype showed up just a few times. The gene calls are TRBV7-6 and TRBJ1-1; D remains unclear. The V end lost 0 bases, the J end lost 3 bases, and 14 bases lay between the germline ends. The CDR3 is made up of 16 amino acids. In germline, CDR1 is SGHVS, CDR2 FNYEAQ. The CDR3 is CASSLATGPLDTEAFF. DNA of the CDR3: TGTGCCAGCAGCTTAGCTACGGGCCCCCTCGACACTGAAGCTTTCTTT.